A selection of T cell receptor beta chains follows, all from one sample in a study of blood T cells in healthy people across ages. TCRdb recomputed calls from the 5' RACE reads with MiXCR, one row per CDR3 protein. The data hold 550,000 to 600,000 distinct CDR3 sequences, with 27% observed a single time. Source material: blood. These receptors came from a woman in her seventies in good health. Each CDR3 is given without its conserved first and last residue. Each record gives: V gene, CDR3 protein.

TRBV4-3 ASSQDMAGRKRYGYT
TRBV5-1 ASSLAGSSGGTDTQY
TRBV20-1 SARETGRLRVDGYT
TRBV5-1 ASSFDRGNTGELF
TRBV2 ASSDEGQGYT
TRBV12-3/TRBV12-4 ASSLPGRSYNEQF
TRBV29-1 SVEVAFTDTQY
TRBV5-5 ASPRSPGRGQPQH
TRBV15 ATSSHHRSGGNTETF
TRBV5-1 ASSWSGLRPYNEQF
TRBV2 ASSVRTVRDEQY
TRBV6-2/TRBV6-3 ASSSTWGLYEQY
TRBV9 ASSKEIGEQF
TRBV20-1 SAKNIPGLATYEQY
TRBV20-1 SASSSRQGRYGYT
TRBV12-5 ASGLAPRPGY
TRBV5-1 ASSPRGAPTDTQY
TRBV7-2 ASSLGQGKAYEQY
TRBV12-3/TRBV12-4 ASSLGRAQETQY
TRBV29-1 SVEELWGQQF
TRBV14 ASSQAKTVSDTQY
TRBV3-1 ASSQSLAGEQF
TRBV20-1 SAPSLTGNTATNEKLF
TRBV29-1 SIGTGRSDEQY
TRBV20-1 SARDSRGADTQY
TRBV7-2 ASSLAGARSTDTQY
TRBV10-3 AISGGQGGTDTQY
TRBV2 ASAGQGPLGAQH
TRBV4-2 ASSQGTGPYGYT
TRBV12-3/TRBV12-4 ASSLRGQEERQY
TRBV13 ASSLLGQSYGYT
TRBV6-1 ATREAGANVLT
TRBV7-2 ASSLYRRVGRETQY
TRBV12-3/TRBV12-4 ASSLAWVGANTGELF
TRBV6-2/TRBV6-3 ASKGGGVGGTEAF
TRBV6-2/TRBV6-3 ASMSSYEQY
TRBV5-1 ASSPGLAGGLPREQF
TRBV6-5 ASSIGQGRGEQY
TRBV20-1 SAMDRGNEKLF
TRBV14 ASSSWADTQY